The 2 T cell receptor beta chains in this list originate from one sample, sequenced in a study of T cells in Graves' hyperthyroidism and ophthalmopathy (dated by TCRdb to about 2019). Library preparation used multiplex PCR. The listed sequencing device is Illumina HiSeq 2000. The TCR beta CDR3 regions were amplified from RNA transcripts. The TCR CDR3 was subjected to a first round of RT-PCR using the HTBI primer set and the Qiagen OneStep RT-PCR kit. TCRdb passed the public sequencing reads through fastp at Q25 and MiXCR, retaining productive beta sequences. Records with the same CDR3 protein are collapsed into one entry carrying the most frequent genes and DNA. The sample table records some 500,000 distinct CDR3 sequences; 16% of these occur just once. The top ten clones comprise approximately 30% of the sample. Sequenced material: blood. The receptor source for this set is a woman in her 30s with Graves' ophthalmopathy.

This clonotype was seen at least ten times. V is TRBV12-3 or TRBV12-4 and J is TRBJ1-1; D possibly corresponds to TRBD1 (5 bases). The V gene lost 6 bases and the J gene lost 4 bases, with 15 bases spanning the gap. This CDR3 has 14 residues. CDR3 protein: CASSLGGRGTEAFF. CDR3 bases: TGTGCCAGCAGCCTTGGGGGGAGGGGCACTGAAGCTTTCTTT.

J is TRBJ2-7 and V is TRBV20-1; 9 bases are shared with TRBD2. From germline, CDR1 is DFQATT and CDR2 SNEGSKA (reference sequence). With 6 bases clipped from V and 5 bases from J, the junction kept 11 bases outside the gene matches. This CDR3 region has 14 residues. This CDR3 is CSARWAREGHEQYF. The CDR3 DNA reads TGCAGTGCCCGCTGGGCGCGGGAGGGCCACGAGCAGTACTTC.